One and the same sample provided the 20 T cell receptor beta chains below, sequenced in a study of T cells in Graves' hyperthyroidism and ophthalmopathy. TCR beta CDR3 region amplification was performed from RNA transcripts. Carried out on the TCR CDR3, a first-round RT-PCR used the HTBI primer set. MiXCR was run by TCRdb on the multiplex PCR reads, yielding one entry per CDR3 protein. The table records around 350,000 distinct CDR3 sequences, 15% to 20% of them present only once. The sequencing sample was made of blood. The receptors here all came from a woman aged 18-35 years with Graves' hyperthyroidism.

This clonotype was picked up many times. The rearrangement links TRBV7-3 to TRBJ1-2, with TRBD1 as a possible D gene (6 bases). The CDR3 spans 14 residues. V shed 6 bases and J shed 2 bases, with 13 bases lying between them. CDR1 and CDR2 (germline): SGHTA, FQGTGA. CDR3 DNA: TGTGCCAGCAGTGGGACAAAACTAAACTATGGCTACACCTTC. Protein product: CASSGTKLNYGYTF.

This clonotype appeared many times. This chain uses TRBV18 with TRBJ2-5; 9 bases fit TRBD2. The CDR3 has 15 amino acids. V was pared by 4 bases and J by 5 bases, with 8 bases of the junction left unmatched. Germline V CDR1 and CDR2: KGHSH, LQKENI. The CDR3 sequence is CASSRRTSEGETQYF. CDR3 nucleotides: TGTGCCAGCTCACGACGGACTAGCGAGGGGGAGACCCAGTACTTC.

This clonotype was seen repeatedly, ten times or more. The chain combines TRBV6-1 with TRBJ2-2, with 7 bases that match TRBD1. CDR3 length equals 15 residues. In germline, CDR1 is MNHNS, CDR2 SASEGT. After removal of 6 bases from V and 3 bases from J, the junction contained 7 bases not matched to a gene. The CDR3 bases are TGTGCCAGCAGCCCACAGGGGAGCGACACCGGGGAGCTGTTTTTT. Its protein is CASSPQGSDTGELFF.

The V and J genes are TRBV7-2 and TRBJ1-1; maybe TRBD1 (5 bases). V was pared by 5 bases and J by 10 bases, with 20 bases between. The CDR3 runs to 14 residues. CDR1 and CDR2 (germline): SGHTA, FQGNSA. CDR3 residues: CASSPMVGAEVAFF. The CDR3 nucleotides read TGTGCCAGCAGCCCCATGGTAGGGGCCGAGGTAGCTTTCTTT.

There are many counts of this clonotype. CDR3 coding DNA: TGTGCCATTACGACGAACACTGAAGCTTTCTTT. Translated, it gives CAITTNTEAFF. The chain is built from TRBV27 and TRBJ1-1, with unresolved D. In germline, CDR1 is MNHEY, CDR2 SMNVEV (reference sequence). The CDR3 covers 11 residues. Between the trimmed V and J ends, which lost 10 bases and 1 base, there was a span of 7 bases.

In this sample, this clonotype turned up many times. The chain joins TRBV5-1 to TRBJ1-3; no definite D call. Germline CDR1 is SGHRS and CDR2 is YFSETQ. CDR3 length: 15 amino acids. V lost 0 bases and J lost 0, with 7 bases in between. CDR3 sequence: CASSLAFVSGNTIYF. The CDR3 DNA reads as TGCGCCAGCAGCTTGGCCTTTGTCTCTGGAAACACCATATATTTT.

This clonotype was counted a few times. The rearrangement uses TRBV2 and TRBJ2-5, with 9 bases that match TRBD1. V was pared by 7 bases and J by 1 base, with 13 bases of the junction left unmatched. The CDR3 has 17 residues. Germline V CDR1 and CDR2: SNHLY, FYNNEI. The CDR3 loop is CASNRGLASGGQETQYF. The CDR3 DNA follows: TGTGCCAGCAACAGGGGGCTGGCTAGCGGCGGCCAAGAGACCCAGTACTTC.

This clonotype was picked up many times. V gene TRBV5-1 combines with J gene TRBJ2-4, with D unclear. V shed 4 bases and J shed 1 base, with 21 bases lying between them. Germline V gives CDR1 SGHRS, CDR2 YFSETQ. The CDR3 totals 18 residues. The CDR3 loop reads CASSQDPLRPYAKNIQYF. In DNA, the CDR3 is TGCGCCAGCAGCCAGGACCCTCTTCGGCCCTATGCCAAAAACATTCAGTACTTC.

This clonotype was picked up many times. V is TRBV11-2 and J is TRBJ1-1; no definite D call. The CDR3 is 14 residues long. Trimming took 8 bases from V and 3 from J, leaving 16 bases between them. Germline CDR1 reads SGHAT; CDR2 reads FQNNGV. CDR3 region: CASGTPETYTEAFF. The CDR3 DNA reads as TGTGCCAGCGGAACGCCCGAGACGTACACTGAAGCTTTCTTT.

The sample holds many counts of this clonotype. The rearrangement links TRBV6-1 to TRBJ1-5; D not resolved. The germline gives CDR1 MNHNS, CDR2 SASEGT. The CDR3 is made up of 15 amino acids. Trimming left V 4 bases short and J 4 bases short, with 14 bases between. The CDR3 here is CASSALAPTNQPQHF. CDR3 bases: TGTGCCAGCAGTGCACTGGCTCCCACAAATCAGCCCCAGCATTTT.

This clonotype has at least ten counts. This rearrangement joins TRBV12-3 or TRBV12-4 to TRBJ1-2; unclear D gene. V was clipped by 2 bases and J by 7 bases, with 11 bases between them. The CDR3 runs to 13 residues. In nucleotides, the CDR3 is TGTGCCAGCAGTTTACTAGCGGGCGCTGGCTACACCTTC. It codes for CASSLLAGAGYTF.

The chain recombines TRBV12-3 or TRBV12-4 with TRBJ2-2; D is unresolved. The CDR3 loop spans 13 amino acids. The germline V and J ends were trimmed by 5 bases and 7 bases, with 11 bases remaining between them. In DNA, the CDR3 is TGTGCCAGCAGTCCACGTTTCGTCGGGGAGCTGTTTTTT. It translates to CASSPRFVGELFF.

The table lists this clonotype with many counts. The rearrangement links TRBV2 to TRBJ2-5, with no clear D. The germline gives CDR1 SNHLY, CDR2 FYNNEI. This CDR3 has 14 amino acids. V was pared by 7 bases and J by 1 base, with 13 bases between. CDR3 region: CASTTVGSQETQYF. As DNA, the CDR3 is TGTGCCAGCACCACGGTGGGAAGCCAAGAGACCCAGTACTTC.

This clonotype occurred many times. This chain joins TRBV6-1 and TRBJ1-5; D ambiguous. The CDR3 extends over 13 amino acids. CDR1 is MNHNS, CDR2 SASEGT, per germline. Trimming pared 6 bases from V and 3 bases from J, leaving 9 bases between. CDR3 in amino acids: CASSPDDNQPQHF. CDR3 in DNA: TGTGCCAGCAGCCCCGACGACAATCAGCCCCAGCATTTT.

This clonotype appeared many times. The chain employs TRBV2 and TRBJ2-5, with unresolved D. The germline V gene has CDR1 SNHLY and CDR2 FYNNEI. Trimming removed 4 bases at V and 5 bases at J, with 11 bases between. The CDR3 loop spans 13 amino acids. In DNA form, the CDR3 reads TGTGCCAGCAGTGCCGGGCAAATCGAGACCCAGTACTTC. It translates to CASSAGQIETQYF.

This clonotype was seen ten or more times. The J gene is TRBJ2-7, the V gene TRBV7-3, with D perhaps matching TRBD1 (5 bases). Germline CDR1 and CDR2: SGHTA and FQGTGA. V was pared by 5 bases and J by 3 bases, with 14 bases between. The CDR3 extends over 14 amino acids. The CDR3 DNA is TGTGCCAGCAGCCCCCGTGACAGATACTACGAGCAGTACTTC. It specifies CASSPRDRYYEQYF.

This clonotype was counted at least ten times. The CDR3 reads CASSQTGTGVPLAKNIQYF. CDR3 DNA sequence: TGTGCCAGCAGTCAAACCGGGACAGGGGTTCCTTTAGCCAAAAACATTCAGTACTTC. The rearrangement links TRBV11-2 to TRBJ2-4, with 10 bases aligning to TRBD1. This CDR3 region has 19 residues. V shed 6 bases, J shed 0 bases, and the junction held 14 bases outside the gene matches. CDR1 and CDR2 (germline): SGHAT, FQNNGV.

This clonotype came up many times. The chain recombines TRBV28 with TRBJ2-7, with a possible D match to TRBD1 (6 bases). The germline V and J ends were trimmed by 6 bases and 3 bases, with 15 bases remaining between them. CDR1 and CDR2 (germline): MDHEN, SYDVKM. This CDR3 has 14 amino acids. CDR3 DNA: TGTGCCAGCAGGGCACATCAGGACAGCTACGAGCAGTACTTC. It encodes CASRAHQDSYEQYF.

This clonotype was detected a few times. This sequence joins TRBV19 and TRBJ1-5; TRBD1 aligns across 12 bases. Looked up from germline, CDR1 is LNHDA and CDR2 is SQIVND (reference sequence). The CDR3 runs to 19 residues. The V gene end was trimmed by 6 bases and the J gene end by 2 bases; junction bases not matched to a gene: 14. The CDR3 loop is CASSFEAGTGGGGNQPQHF. The CDR3 DNA reads as TGTGCCAGTAGCTTCGAGGCCGGGACAGGGGGCGGTGGCAATCAGCCCCAGCATTTT.

Many counts were recorded for this clonotype. V usage is TRBV4-1 and J usage is TRBJ1-1; the D is unclear. The germline V and J ends were trimmed by 3 bases and 1 base, with 9 bases remaining between them. The germline V gene has CDR1 MGHRA and CDR2 YSYEKL. CDR3 length equals 14 residues. The CDR3 DNA follows: TGCGCCAGCAGCCAGGCGACACCGAACACTGAAGCTTTCTTT. This sequence encodes CASSQATPNTEAFF.